One and the same sample provided the 24 T cell receptor beta chains below, sequenced in a study of monozygotic twins with cystic fibrosis (dated by TCRdb to about 2021). The method behind the library was the immunoSEQ multiplex PCR assay. The clones in this table, taken by TCRdb from immuneACCESS, are in-frame only. Not every clone is retained; where verified, under half of the shortfall comes from an unresolved V gene, and the cause of the rest is unknown. The sample table contains 14,000 to 15,000 clones; only one count was recorded for about 85% of them. 1.1% of the sample belongs to the ten largest clones. Source material: blood. These receptors all stem from a boy aged 5 to 17 with cystic fibrosis.

This clone showed up just a few times. This chain joins TRBV6-1 and TRBJ2-5; 12 nucleotides match TRBD2. The CDR3 is made up of 15 amino acids. The J segment lost 2 bases and the V segment lost 2 bases, leaving 0 bases of the junction unmatched. Germline-derived CDR1 and CDR2 are MNHNS and SASEGT. The CDR3 DNA reads as TGTGCCAGCAGTGAACTAGCGGGGGGGCAAGAGACCCAGTACTTC. Its translation is CASSELAGGQETQYF.

The chain combines TRBV14 with TRBJ2-7; D is unclear. V dropped 1 base and J dropped 3 bases, with 10 bases sitting between them. This CDR3 spans 14 amino acids. CDR1 and CDR2 from the germline V gene are SGHDN and FVKESK. CDR3: CASSQVFISYEQYF. The CDR3 DNA follows: TGTGCCAGCAGCCAAGTTTTTATCAGCTACGAGCAGTACTTC. Based on the CDR3 plus reference TRBV14 and TRBJ2-7, the full variable domain is EAGVTQFPSHSVIEKGQTVTLRCDPISGHDNLYWYRRVMGKEIKFLLHFVKESKQDESGMPNNRFLAERTGGTYSTLKVQPAELEDSGVYFCASSQVFISYEQYFGPGTRLTVT.

The chain combines TRBV28 with TRBJ2-7, with 7 bases lining up with TRBD1. The V segment lost 6 bases and the J segment 3 bases; nucleotides outside the gene matches: 11. There are 15 residues in the CDR3. Germline V gives CDR1 MDHEN, CDR2 SYDVKM. DNA of the CDR3: TGTGCCAGCAGGGGGTACAGGGGAAAACACTACGAGCAGTACTTC. It translates to CASRGYRGKHYEQYF.

This chain joins TRBV10-3 and TRBJ2-1; TRBD2 agrees at 10 bases. The ends lost 5 bases at V and 7 bases at J; junction bases unmatched: 11. From germline, CDR1 is ENHRY and CDR2 SYGVKD. The CDR3 totals 16 residues. CDR3 protein: CAISPRSGLARNEQFF. Written as DNA, the CDR3 is TGTGCCATCAGTCCCCGGTCGGGACTAGCGAGGAATGAGCAGTTCTTC.

The chain employs TRBV4-1 and TRBJ2-1; D call uncertain. From germline, CDR1 is MGHRA and CDR2 YSYEKL. V was trimmed by 2 bases and J by 10 bases, leaving 12 bases between them. This CDR3 has 13 residues. The CDR3: CASSQWNHAEQFF. CDR3 in DNA: TGCGCCAGCAGCCAATGGAACCATGCGGAGCAGTTCTTC.

This chain links TRBV7-9 with TRBJ2-7; no clear D gene. Germline CDR1 reads SEHNR; CDR2 reads FQNEAQ (reference sequence). V was cut by 5 bases and J by 2 bases, with 10 bases left in between. The length of the CDR3 is 13 residues. CDR3 in amino acids: CASSLGSTYEQYF. In DNA form, the CDR3 reads TGTGCCAGCAGCCTCGGGTCGACCTACGAGCAGTACTTC.

This chain uses TRBV7-2 with TRBJ2-7; 8 nucleotides line up with TRBD1. The CDR3 covers 14 residues. Germline V lookup: CDR1 SGHTA, CDR2 FQGNSA. V shed 3 bases, J shed 4 bases, and the junction held 5 bases outside the gene matches. The chain's CDR3 is CASSFGQGSYEQYF. Here the CDR3 DNA reads TGTGCCAGCAGCTTCGGACAGGGATCGTACGAGCAGTACTTC.

The V and J genes are TRBV6-6 and TRBJ1-4; 7 nucleotides line up with TRBD1. The ends lost 4 bases at V and 3 bases at J; junction bases unmatched: 8. The germline V gene encodes CDR1 MNHNY and CDR2 SVGAGI (reference sequence). There are 16 residues in the CDR3. Here the CDR3 DNA reads TGTGCCAGCAGTTTCTTGCGACAGGGCGCTAATGAAAAACTGTTTTTT. Translation gives CASSFLRQGANEKLFF.

The sample holds one count of this clone. The chain recombines TRBV5-6 with TRBJ2-3; D is ambiguous. The V gene's germline CDR1 is SGHDT and CDR2 YYEEEE. This CDR3 has 14 residues. Trimming removed 1 base from V and 1 base from J, with 7 bases in between. The DNA of the CDR3 is TGTGCCAGCAGCTTGTTTAGGGGCACAGATACGCAGTATTTT. It is translated as CASSLFRGTDTQYF.

The rearrangement joins TRBV7-8 to TRBJ2-1, with TRBD1 matching 7 bases. The length of the CDR3 is 14 residues. The V gene's germline CDR1 is SGHVS and CDR2 FQNEAQ. The V gene end was trimmed by 4 bases and the J gene end by 7 bases; junction bases not matched to a gene: 7. CDR3 sequence: CASSYDRVGNEQFF. For the CDR3, the DNA is TGTGCCAGCAGCTATGACAGGGTTGGGAATGAGCAGTTCTTC.

The DNA for the CDR3 is TGTGCCAGCAGTGAACTGGACGGGAACACTGAAGCTTTCTTT. Translation: CASSELDGNTEAFF. The rearrangement links TRBV6-1 to TRBJ1-1, with unresolved D. There are 14 residues in the CDR3. Germline CDR1 and CDR2: MNHNS and SASEGT. V was cut by 2 bases and J by 1 base, with 8 bases left in between.

V usage is TRBV5-1 and J usage is TRBJ2-5; 7 bases align to TRBD2. Looked up from germline, CDR1 is SGHRS and CDR2 is YFSETQ. The CDR3 extends over 15 amino acids. V shed 0 bases and J 2 bases; nucleotides not matched to a gene: 4. CDR3 DNA sequence: TGCGCCAGCAGCTTGGGCCTAGCGGTTCAAGAGACCCAGTACTTC. Amino acid sequence: CASSLGLAVQETQYF.

The chain is built from TRBV5-1 and TRBJ2-1, with 8 bases aligning to TRBD2. The CDR3 loop spans 16 amino acids. Germline trimming cut 4 bases from V and 6 bases from J; bases unmatched to any gene: 12. Germline CDR1 SGHRS, CDR2 YFSETQ. CDR3 amino acids: CASSGPPSGPGNEQFF. CDR3 nucleotide sequence: TGCGCCAGCAGCGGCCCCCCTAGCGGGCCGGGCAATGAGCAGTTCTTC. The full variable domain, with the rest looked up from reference TRBV5-1 and TRBJ2-1, is KAGVTQTPRYLIKTRGQQVTLSCSPISGHRSVSWYQQTPGQGLQFLFEYFSETQRNKGNFPGRFSGRQFSNSRSEMNVSTLELGDSALYLCASSGPPSGPGNEQFFGPGTRLTVL.

The gene calls are TRBV4-1 and TRBJ1-5, with a possible D match to TRBD1 (5 bases). There are 13 residues in the CDR3. The germline V and J ends were trimmed by 6 bases and 4 bases, with 10 bases remaining between them. CDR1 and CDR2 (germline): MGHRA, YSYEKL. The CDR3 here is CASSWGGNQPQHF. Written as DNA, the CDR3 is TGCGCCAGCAGTTGGGGGGGAAATCAGCCCCAGCATTTT.

The J gene is TRBJ2-2, the V gene TRBV6-1, with 16 bases fitting TRBD2. The CDR3 is 18 residues long. V lost 4 bases to trimming and J lost 2 bases; unmatched junction nucleotides: 4. Looked up from germline, CDR1 is MNHNS and CDR2 is SASEGT. CDR3 loop: CASSGGLAGGPNTGELFF. CDR3 bases: TGTGCCAGCAGTGGGGGACTAGCGGGAGGGCCTAACACCGGGGAGCTGTTTTTT.

The V gene is TRBV15, the J gene TRBJ1-3; perhaps TRBD1 as D (5 bases). The V gene's germline CDR1 is LNHNV and CDR2 YYDKDF (reference sequence). The CDR3 has 15 amino acids. The ends were cut back, 0 bases at V and 2 bases at J, with 8 bases in the middle. CDR3 loop: CATSRDRDPGNTIYF. CDR3 coding DNA: TGTGCCACCAGCAGAGACAGGGATCCTGGAAACACCATATATTTT.

This chain connects TRBV27 to TRBJ1-2, with 8 nucleotides matching TRBD1. V gave up 5 bases and J gave up 5 bases; unmatched junction bases: 10. Germline-derived CDR1 and CDR2 are MNHEY and SMNVEV (reference sequence). The CDR3 length is 15 residues. CDR3 in amino acids: CASSLGQGAGYGYTF. The CDR3 nucleotides are TGTGCCAGCAGTCTCGGACAGGGTGCAGGGTATGGCTACACCTTC.

This rearrangement joins TRBV7-2 to TRBJ1-1, with D possibly matching TRBD1 (6 bases). Germline values: CDR1 SGHTA, CDR2 FQGNSA. Trimming removed 5 bases at V and 4 bases at J, with 17 bases between. CDR3 length: 15 amino acids. CDR3 protein: CASSPTGTIGTEAFF. CDR3 bases: TGTGCCAGCAGCCCAACCGGGACAATCGGCACTGAAGCTTTCTTT.

This rearrangement joins TRBV9 to TRBJ1-2; unclear D gene. The germline V gene has CDR1 SGDLS and CDR2 YYNGEE. Trimming shortened V by 8 bases and J by 1 base, and 18 bases separated the two germline ends. This CDR3 has 15 residues. This CDR3 reads CARPLQTNFNYGYTF. CDR3 nucleotides: TGTGCCAGACCGCTTCAGACAAATTTTAACTATGGCTACACCTTC.

The chain has TRBV7-8 and TRBJ1-2; D call uncertain. Trimming stripped 6 bases from V and 4 bases from J, with 18 bases between. The CDR3 has 15 residues. The V gene's germline CDR1 is SGHVS and CDR2 FQNEAQ. The CDR3 is CASSPVWADSYGYTF. The CDR3 nucleotides are TGTGCCAGCAGTCCCGTTTGGGCCGATAGCTATGGCTACACCTTC.

The gene calls are TRBV7-2 and TRBJ1-2; D possibly corresponds to TRBD1 (6 bases). The V gene lost 4 bases and the J gene lost 8 bases, with 14 bases spanning the gap. Germline V gene lookup returns CDR1 SGHTA and CDR2 FQGNSA. This CDR3 is 13 amino acids long. The CDR3 protein is CASSSAGGNGYTF. The CDR3 DNA is TGTGCCAGCAGCTCAGCCGGGGGCAACGGCTACACCTTC.

In DNA, the CDR3 is TGTGCCAGCAGCTTGATGCGGGGGGGGGCGGAGACCCAGTACTTC. This encodes CASSLMRGGAETQYF. This chain joins TRBV7-2 and TRBJ2-5, with 9 bases that match TRBD2. The CDR3 is made up of 15 amino acids. Germline trimming cut 3 bases from V and 5 bases from J; bases unmatched to any gene: 7. The V gene's germline CDR1 is SGHTA and CDR2 FQGNSA.

The chain is built from TRBV11-1 and TRBJ2-3; D is perhaps TRBD1 or TRBD2 (6 bases each). CDR3 length: 14 residues. V lost 7 bases, J lost 3 bases, and 14 bases lay in between. CDR1 SGHAT and CDR2 FQDESV come from the germline V gene (reference sequence). The chain's CDR3 is CASTMEGVTDTQYF. The CDR3, as DNA: TGTGCCAGCACCATGGAGGGGGTTACAGATACGCAGTATTTT.

The rearrangement joins TRBV5-1 to TRBJ1-4; D gene uncertain. There are 14 residues in the CDR3. Germline V gene lookup returns CDR1 SGHRS and CDR2 YFSETQ. V dropped 4 bases and J dropped 4 bases, with 11 bases sitting between them. The CDR3 spells CASSLGTVNEKLFF. CDR3 DNA: TGCGCCAGCAGCCTTGGTACGGTTAATGAAAAACTGTTTTTT.